The rows below give T cell receptor beta chains drawn from one sample of a study of CD8+ T cells in alopecia areata. The data were produced by immunoSEQ multiplex PCR, yet TCRdb's version contains in-frame clones alone and is incomplete. Among over 150,000 clones listed, over 55% were seen once. The sample in question was CD4+ T cells sorted from blood, obtained at week 0. These receptors were collected from a human donor with alopecia areata. Both conserved end residues are part of each CDR3. A D gene is named only where the DNA matches it firmly. Clone size, where shown, is once, few, many, or a class for clones that have expanded.

j_call d_call v_call clone_size cdr3_nt cdr3_aa
TRBJ2-5 TRBD2 TRBV7-2 - TGTGCCAGCAGCAACGGACTAGCGGGGATAAACCAAGAGACCCAGTACTTC CASSNGLAGINQETQYF
TRBJ2-7 - TRBV5-6 few TGTGCCAGCAGCACCCAGACGTACTCCTACGAGCAGTACTTC CASSTQTYSYEQYF
TRBJ1-2 TRBD1 TRBV30 - TGTGCCTGGAGTGGGGACAGGGATGGCTACACCTTC CAWSGDRDGYTF
TRBJ1-1 - TRBV29-1 few TGCAGCGTTGTTGGGCACCGAAAAAGCAACATGAACACTGAAGCTTTCTTT CSVVGHRKSNMNTEAFF
TRBJ1-2 TRBD1 TRBV13 - TGTGCCAGCAGCTCGACAGGGGGAAGGTCCTATGGCTACACCTTC CASSSTGGRSYGYTF
TRBJ2-1 TRBD1 TRBV30 few TGTGCCTGGAGGGACAGGGGTGAGCAGTTCTTC CAWRDRGEQFF
TRBJ2-5 TRBD2 TRBV5-1 - TGCGCCAGCAGCGAGGGACTAGCGAGTGAGACCCAGTACTTC CASSEGLASETQYF
TRBJ2-7 - TRBV30 - TGTGCCTGGAGTGTACAAGGATACGAGCAGTACTTC CAWSVQGYEQYF
TRBJ1-1 TRBD1 TRBV29-1 - TGCAGCGGGGGACAGCTGAACACTGAAGCTTTCTTT CSGGQLNTEAFF
TRBJ1-4 TRBD1 TRBV6-1 - TGTGCCAGCAGGGACAGGAATGAAAAACTGTTTTTT CASRDRNEKLFF
TRBJ2-7 TRBD1 TRBV30 - TGTGCCTGGGAAACAGGGGTGCGGCAGTACTTC CAWETGVRQYF
TRBJ1-6 TRBD1 TRBV6-1 - TGTGCCAGCAGTGGAGGGGGCGCAACGGATTCACCCCTCCACTTT CASSGGGATDSPLHF
TRBJ2-1 - TRBV18 - TGTGCCAGCTCACCCCAACGTTACAATGAGCAGTTCTTC CASSPQRYNEQFF
TRBJ2-7 - TRBV23-1 - TGCGCCAGCAGTCCAGGGTACAACGAGCAGTACTTC CASSPGYNEQYF
TRBJ2-1 - TRBV27 - TGTGCCAGCAGCCGGAGTCAGAATGAGCAGTTCTTC CASSRSQNEQFF
TRBJ2-4 TRBD1 TRBV5-4 - TGTGCCAGCAGCCCTCCGCCACGACCGGGACAGGACCCAAACATTCAGTACTTC CASSPPPRPGQDPNIQYF
TRBJ1-6 TRBD1 TRBV19 few TGTGCCAGTAGCCGGGACAGGGGTCGTTCACCCCTCCACTTT CASSRDRGRSPLHF
TRBJ2-7 TRBD1 TRBV18 - TGTGCCAGCTCCCAAAAGACAGGGACAGCGGCCGAGCAGTACTTC CASSQKTGTAAEQYF
TRBJ2-7 TRBD1 TRBV2 - TGTGCCAGTGTCCGGGACAGGGCTGACGAGCAGTACTTC CASVRDRADEQYF
TRBJ2-7 TRBD1 TRBV5-6 - TGTGCCAGCAGCTTCTCCGGGACAGGGGCCAACGAGCAGTACTTC CASSFSGTGANEQYF
TRBJ2-3 - TRBV25-1 - TGTGCCAGCAGTGGAGGGACACGAGAAGGAGATACGCAGTATTTT CASSGGTREGDTQYF
TRBJ1-2 - TRBV13 - TGTGCCAGCAGCACTGGAGGCTATGGCTACACCTTC CASSTGGYGYTF
TRBJ2-7 TRBD2 TRBV5-1 - TGCGCCAGCAGCGCTAGCGGGGTCAGCGAGCAGTACTTC CASSASGVSEQYF
TRBJ1-6 - TRBV29-1 - TGCAGCGTTGAATTGGCCTCCAGGGGCCTCAATTCACCCCTCCACTTT CSVELASRGLNSPLHF
TRBJ2-1 TRBD2 TRBV30 few TGTGCCTGGAGGCGCGCGGGGGGGCCTCTCAATGAGCAGTTCTTC CAWRRAGGPLNEQFF
TRBJ1-2 - TRBV30 - TGTGCCTGGAGTGTACCAGGGTATGGCTACACCTTC CAWSVPGYGYTF
TRBJ2-5 - TRBV10-2 - TGCGCCAGCGGGCCCGGCGAGACCCAGTACTTC CASGPGETQYF
TRBJ2-6 TRBD1 TRBV11-2 - TGTGCCAGCAGCTTAACAGGGGCCGGGGCCAACGTCCTGACTTTC CASSLTGAGANVLTF
TRBJ1-1 TRBD1 TRBV27 once TGTGCCAGCAGATTCCGGGACAGGGTAAACACTGAAGCTTTCTTT CASRFRDRVNTEAFF
TRBJ2-1 TRBD2 TRBV30 - TGTGCCTGGAGTCGGCCAGCGGGGGGTCGGGATGAGCAGTTCTTC CAWSRPAGGRDEQFF
TRBJ2-1 TRBD1 TRBV11-3 - TGTGCCAGCAGCCCCGGACAGGGGGGACACAATGAGCAGTTCTTC CASSPGQGGHNEQFF
TRBJ1-2 TRBD1 TRBV5-1 - TGCGCCAGCAGCTTGCAGGGACAGGGGTTCGATGGCTACACCTTC CASSLQGQGFDGYTF
TRBJ1-5 - TRBV29-1 few TGCAGCGTTGCATGGGATAGCAATCAGCCCCAGCATTTT CSVAWDSNQPQHF
TRBJ2-7 TRBD1 TRBV5-5 - TGTGCCAGCAGCCCCGGACAGGGTTCCTACGAGCAGTACTTC CASSPGQGSYEQYF
TRBJ1-5 TRBD1 TRBV27 few TGTGCCAGCAGTGCCACAGGGGGGATCCAGCCCCAGCATTTT CASSATGGIQPQHF
TRBJ2-3 - TRBV19 - TGTGCCAGTTCCGGCCAAACCACAGATACGCAGTATTTT CASSGQTTDTQYF
TRBJ2-1 - TRBV18 - TGTGCCAGCTCACCAGGGACCTCCTACAATGAGCAGTTCTTC CASSPGTSYNEQFF
TRBJ2-3 TRBD1 TRBV7-9 - TGTGCCAGCAGCTTATCGCGAGGGACAGTTAGCACGACAGATACGCAGTATTTT CASSLSRGTVSTTDTQYF
TRBJ2-3 - TRBV6-6 - TGTGCCAGCAGTTACGCCGGAGGGGATACAGGAGATACGCAGTATTTT CASSYAGGDTGDTQYF
TRBJ2-6 TRBD1 TRBV29-1 - TGCAGCGTTGCAGAAAGACAGGGAGCTGGGGCCAACGTCCTGACTTTC CSVAERQGAGANVLTF
TRBJ2-1 - TRBV6-5 - TGTGCCAGCAGTTACTCGCGGACGAGTTACAATGAGCAGTTCTTC CASSYSRTSYNEQFF